This T cell receptor beta chain was captured in a study of human T cells and chemical hapten exposure. Time point defined: patch test 3, about 24 weeks after DPC sensitization. The treatment here: therapeutic diphenylcyclopropenone sensitization with weekly scalp DPC. This clonotype was detected a few times. MiXCR, run by TCRdb on the RACE reads, gives a single entry per CDR3 protein. The data show roughly 69,000 distinct CDR3 sequences, approximately 11% seen once. From germline, CDR1 is LNHNV and CDR2 YYDKDF (reference sequence). This CDR3 is 13 amino acids long. The V gene lost 5 bases and the J gene lost 10 bases, with 15 bases spanning the gap.

Sequences were derived from whole blood, sampled in connection with sensitization to the hapten diphenylcyclopropenone (DPC). The sequence came from a woman in her thirties with alopecia areata. Some clones in this sample may be carry-over from other donors' samples. The chain employs TRBV15 and TRBJ2-1; D perhaps matches TRBD1 (6 bases). The CDR3: CATSAHNREEQFF. The DNA for the CDR3 is TGTGCCACCAGCGCTCACAACAGGGAGGAGCAGTTCTTC.